This entry lists 13 T cell receptor beta chains sequenced from one sample in a study of cytomegalovirus exposure and HLA in healthy donors. Amplification used 60 Vbeta primers and 13 Jbeta primers. Sequencing was performed with immunoSEQ multiplex PCR; in TCRdb, only in-frame clones are kept and a portion is missing. Of about 130,000 clones detected, 82% appear once; the ten largest clones hold around 11%. Material for sequencing was PBMCs. These receptors originate from a male donor in good health and CMV-seropositive.

In the case of this clone: One end of the junction does not line up with germline, which may come from a read error. V usage is TRBV7-9 and J usage is TRBJ2-7, with TRBD1 matching over 7 bases. The CDR3 has 12 residues. Germline V CDR1 and CDR2: SEHNR, FQNEAQ (reference sequence). CDR3: CSSSLRQGEQYF. The CDR3 region has the DNA TGTTCCAGCAGCTTAAGACAGGGCGAGCAGTACTTC.

The chain joins TRBV28 to TRBJ1-1; perhaps TRBD1 as D (5 bases). CDR1 is MDHEN, CDR2 SYDVKM, per germline. The V end lost 6 bases, the J end lost 1 base, and 15 bases lay between the germline ends. This CDR3 region has 15 residues. The CDR3 here is CASSPYRTANTEAFF. The CDR3 coding sequence is TGTGCCAGCAGCCCTTACAGGACCGCGAACACTGAAGCTTTCTTT.

In regard to this clone: This specimen includes other DNA sequences encoding the same CDR3. V gene TRBV6-1 combines with J gene TRBJ2-2; 7 bases map to TRBD2. J gave up 0 bases and V 1 base, and 2 bases lay outside the gene matches. Germline V lookup: CDR1 MNHNS, CDR2 SASEGT. The CDR3 covers 16 residues. The CDR3 loop is CASSEVGLANTGELFF. Written as DNA, the CDR3 is TGTGCCAGCAGTGAAGTAGGACTAGCGAACACCGGGGAGCTGTTTTTT.

The rearrangement uses TRBV28 and TRBJ2-5; D possibly corresponds to TRBD1 (5 bases). Trimming left V 7 bases short and J 5 bases short, with 11 bases between. The CDR3 is 12 residues long. CDR1 MDHEN and CDR2 SYDVKM come from the germline V gene. CDR3 DNA: TGTGCCAGCACCCAGTGGGGCGAGACCCAGTACTTC. It codes for CASTQWGETQYF.

In nucleotides, the CDR3 is TGTGCCTGGAGTGTAAGCGGGAGGTTTAATGAGCAGTTCTTC. Amino acid sequence: CAWSVSGRFNEQFF. This chain connects TRBV30 to TRBJ2-1; the match to TRBD2 covers 9 bases. V dropped 0 bases and J dropped 7; count of bases not matched to a gene: 4. The CDR3 has 14 residues. Germline CDR1 reads GTSNPN; CDR2 reads SVGIG (reference sequence).

In this sample, this clone turned up a few times. The chain joins TRBV5-6 to TRBJ2-7, with 9 bases lining up with TRBD2. V shed 3 bases and J 9 bases; nucleotides not matched to a gene: 10. This CDR3 comprises 14 residues. The germline CDR1 and CDR2 sequences are SGHDT and YYEEEE. The CDR3 sequence is CASSSPREGPRQYF. CDR3 nucleotide sequence: TGTGCCAGCAGCTCGCCGCGGGAGGGCCCCCGGCAGTACTTC.

The genes are TRBV6-5 and TRBJ1-5; D not certain. The CDR3 totals 13 residues. The ends were cut back, 4 bases at V and 0 bases at J, with 4 bases in the middle. The germline gives CDR1 MNHEY, CDR2 SVGAGI. CDR3 nucleotides: TGTGCCAGCAGTTTCAGTAGCAATCAGCCCCAGCATTTT. Translation: CASSFSSNQPQHF.

The chain recombines TRBV7-9 with TRBJ2-3, with D unclear. Germline lookup yields CDR1 SEHNR and CDR2 FQNEAQ (reference sequence). The CDR3 consists of 16 residues. The V end lost 5 bases, the J end lost 0 bases, and 15 bases lay between the germline ends. In DNA, the CDR3 is TGTGCCAGCAGCCTACACGACTTCCCAAGCACAGATACGCAGTATTTT. This encodes CASSLHDFPSTDTQYF.

This clone showed up just a few times. The chain uses TRBV28 and TRBJ2-7, with 8 bases fitting TRBD1. The CDR3 is 15 amino acids. Trimming removed 4 bases from V and 11 bases from J; junction bases left unmatched: 16. The germline V gene has CDR1 MDHEN and CDR2 SYDVKM. CDR3: CASSSLGQGAVGEYF. DNA of the CDR3: TGTGCCAGCAGTTCCCTGGGGCAGGGGGCGGTTGGCGAGTACTTC.

The chain is built from TRBV30 and TRBJ1-6; D is unclear. Per the germline V gene, CDR1 is GTSNPN and CDR2 is SVGIG (reference sequence). The CDR3 length is 11 residues. Trimming removed 5 bases from V and 9 bases from J, with 8 bases in between. CDR3 protein: CAWGEGSPLHF. The CDR3 bases are TGTGCCTGGGGAGAGGGTTCACCCCTCCACTTT.

The chain has TRBV4-1 and TRBJ2-7, with 8 positions matching TRBD1. Germline trimming cut 4 bases from V and 6 bases from J; bases unmatched to any gene: 5. Germline V CDR1 and CDR2: MGHRA, YSYEKL. This CDR3 has 13 residues. DNA for the CDR3: TGCGCCAGCAGCCTCAGGGGGCTGGGCGAGCAGTACTTC. Its protein product is CASSLRGLGEQYF.

The chain employs TRBV28 and TRBJ2-7, with 9 nucleotides matching TRBD1. Per germline, CDR1 MDHEN and CDR2 SYDVKM. The junction had 6 bases not matched to a gene; V was cut back by 6 bases and J by 6 bases. This CDR3 has 13 residues. The CDR3 spells CASRPGTGPEQYF. The CDR3 bases are TGTGCCAGCAGACCCGGGACAGGGCCCGAGCAGTACTTC.

This clone was counted a few times. V is TRBV6-4 and J is TRBJ2-3; 7 nucleotides match TRBD2. CDR3 length: 15 amino acids. Germline loops: CDR1 MRHNA, CDR2 SNTAGT. With 0 bases clipped from V and 4 bases from J, the junction kept 4 bases outside the gene matches. CDR3 coding DNA: TGTGCCAGCAGTGACTCTGTGGGAGGGCCAGATACGCAGTATTTT. Amino acids: CASSDSVGGPDTQYF.